This T cell receptor beta chain was captured in a study of esophageal squamous cell carcinoma under preoperative chemotherapy. Of note for this clonotype: The antigen is not known.

TCRdb re-derived calls from the PCR reads in MiXCR, one entry per CDR3 protein. The repertoire holds 34,000 or so distinct CDR3 sequences, with 52% as singletons. CDR1 SGHVS and CDR2 FNYEAQ come from the germline V gene. Trimming removed 4 bases at V and 2 bases at J, with 10 bases between. This CDR3 is 14 amino acids long. The time point here: after preoperative PTX-NDP chemotherapy. Study results and limitations: Abundant clones tended to shrink rather than expand after paclitaxel-nedaplatin. After treatment, tumor-infiltrating lymphocytes seemed to come partly from incoming peripheral T cells, not only local changes.

This chain joins TRBV7-6 and TRBJ2-3; D is tentatively TRBD1 or TRBD2 (5 bases each). The source of this sequence is a human donor with esophageal squamous cell carcinoma. The donor label of this sample is uncertain. The sample was collected from a patient given preoperative chemotherapy. CDR3 sequence (DNA): TGTGCCAGCAGCTCGGGGCGTGTCACAGATACGCAGTATTTT. This encodes CASSSGRVTDTQYF.